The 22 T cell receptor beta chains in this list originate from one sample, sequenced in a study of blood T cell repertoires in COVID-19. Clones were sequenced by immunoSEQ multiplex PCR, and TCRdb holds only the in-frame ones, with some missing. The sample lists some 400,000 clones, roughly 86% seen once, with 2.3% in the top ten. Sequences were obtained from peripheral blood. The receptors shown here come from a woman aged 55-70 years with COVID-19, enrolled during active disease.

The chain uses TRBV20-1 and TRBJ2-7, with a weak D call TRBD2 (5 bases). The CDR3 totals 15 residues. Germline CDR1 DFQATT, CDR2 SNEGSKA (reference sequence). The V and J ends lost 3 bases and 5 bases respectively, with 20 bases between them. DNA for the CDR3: TGCAGTGCTAGTTCGCTATCGGTCCCCGGGAACGAGCAGTACTTC. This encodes CSASSLSVPGNEQYF.

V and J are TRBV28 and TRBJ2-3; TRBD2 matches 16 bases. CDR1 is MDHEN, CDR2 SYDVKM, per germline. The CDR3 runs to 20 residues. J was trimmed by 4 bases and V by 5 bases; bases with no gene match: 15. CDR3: CASSPPGLAGGPQASDTQYF. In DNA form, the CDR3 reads TGTGCCAGCAGTCCCCCGGGACTAGCGGGGGGGCCCCAGGCATCAGATACGCAGTATTTT.

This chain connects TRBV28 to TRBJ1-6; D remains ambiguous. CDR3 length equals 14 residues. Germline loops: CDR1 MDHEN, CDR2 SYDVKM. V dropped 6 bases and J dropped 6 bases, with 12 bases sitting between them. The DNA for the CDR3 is TGTGCCAGCAGCCCGGGATTGATTAATTCACCCCTCCACTTT. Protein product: CASSPGLINSPLHF.

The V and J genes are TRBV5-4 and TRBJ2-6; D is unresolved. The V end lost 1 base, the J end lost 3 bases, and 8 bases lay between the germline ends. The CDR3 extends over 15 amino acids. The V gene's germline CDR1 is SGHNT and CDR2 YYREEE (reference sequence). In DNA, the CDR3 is TGTGCCAGCAGCTTGATTGGGCGTGGGGCCAACGTCCTGACTTTC. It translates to CASSLIGRGANVLTF.

CDR3 sequence (DNA): TGTGCCAGCAGTTTCTTAGCGGCCTCCTACAATGAGCAGTTCTTC. Its translation is CASSFLAASYNEQFF. The chain links TRBV28 to TRBJ2-1; D perhaps matches TRBD2 (6 bases). The CDR3 loop spans 15 amino acids. The V end was cut by 3 bases, the J end by 0 bases, with 9 bases between. The germline V gene encodes CDR1 MDHEN and CDR2 SYDVKM.

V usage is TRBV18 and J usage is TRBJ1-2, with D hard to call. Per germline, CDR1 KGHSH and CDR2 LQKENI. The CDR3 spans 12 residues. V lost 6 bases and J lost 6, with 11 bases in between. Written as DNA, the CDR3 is TGTGCCAGCTCTCCCAGGACTCATGGCTACACCTTC. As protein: CASSPRTHGYTF.

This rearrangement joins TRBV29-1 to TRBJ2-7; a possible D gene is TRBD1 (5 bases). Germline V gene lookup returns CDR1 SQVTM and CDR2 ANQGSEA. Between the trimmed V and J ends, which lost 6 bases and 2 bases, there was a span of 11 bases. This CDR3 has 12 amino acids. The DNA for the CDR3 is TGCAGCGTGAAGGGGCTAGCCTACGAGCAGTACTTC. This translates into CSVKGLAYEQYF.

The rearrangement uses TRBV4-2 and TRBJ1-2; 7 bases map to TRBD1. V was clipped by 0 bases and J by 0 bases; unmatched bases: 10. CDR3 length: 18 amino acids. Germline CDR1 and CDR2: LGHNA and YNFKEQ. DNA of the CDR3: TGTGCCAGCAGCCAAGATCCCGCTCCGGGACAGACTAACTATGGCTACACCTTC. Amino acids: CASSQDPAPGQTNYGYTF.

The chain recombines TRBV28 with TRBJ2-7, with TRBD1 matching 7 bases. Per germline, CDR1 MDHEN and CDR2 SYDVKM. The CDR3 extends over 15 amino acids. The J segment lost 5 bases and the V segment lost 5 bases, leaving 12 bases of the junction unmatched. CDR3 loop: CASSRPRTGVNEQYF. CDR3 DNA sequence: TGTGCCAGCAGTCGACCTCGTACAGGGGTGAACGAGCAGTACTTC.

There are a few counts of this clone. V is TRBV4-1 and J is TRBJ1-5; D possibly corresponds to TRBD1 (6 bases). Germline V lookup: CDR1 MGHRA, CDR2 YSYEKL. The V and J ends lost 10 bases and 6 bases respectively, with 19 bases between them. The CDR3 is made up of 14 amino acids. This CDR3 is CATTLWQGSQPQHF. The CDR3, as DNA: TGCGCCACCACGCTGTGGCAGGGGAGTCAGCCCCAGCATTTT.

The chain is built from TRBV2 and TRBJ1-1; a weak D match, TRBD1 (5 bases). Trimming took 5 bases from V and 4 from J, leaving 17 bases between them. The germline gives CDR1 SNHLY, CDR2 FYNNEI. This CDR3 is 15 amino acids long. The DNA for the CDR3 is TGTGCCAGCAGTCCCTCCGGAGGGGCTCCCACTGAAGCTTTCTTT. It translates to CASSPSGGAPTEAFF.

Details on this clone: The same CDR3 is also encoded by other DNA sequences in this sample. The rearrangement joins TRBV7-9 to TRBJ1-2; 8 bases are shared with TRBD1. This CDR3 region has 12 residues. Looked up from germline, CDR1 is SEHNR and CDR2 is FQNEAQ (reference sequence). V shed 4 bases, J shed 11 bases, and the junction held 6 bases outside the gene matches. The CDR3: CASSSDRGGYTF. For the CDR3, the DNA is TGTGCCAGCAGCTCCGACAGGGGTGGTTACACCTTC.

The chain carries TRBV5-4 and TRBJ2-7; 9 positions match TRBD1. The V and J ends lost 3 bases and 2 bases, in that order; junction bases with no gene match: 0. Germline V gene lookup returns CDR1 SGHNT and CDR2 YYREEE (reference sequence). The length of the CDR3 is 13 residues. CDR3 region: CASSWDRAYEQYF. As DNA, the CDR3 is TGTGCCAGCAGCTGGGACAGGGCCTACGAGCAGTACTTC.

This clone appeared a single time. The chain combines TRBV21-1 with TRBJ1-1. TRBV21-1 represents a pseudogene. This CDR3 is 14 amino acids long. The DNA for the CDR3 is TGTGCCAGCAGCAAAGTGAGGGCGAACACTGAAGCTTTCTTT. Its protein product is CASSKVRANTEAFF.

For the CDR3, the DNA is TGCGCCAGCAGCTCTACCGGGACAGATTCAGATACGCAGTATTTT. It translates to CASSSTGTDSDTQYF. The chain has TRBV5-1 and TRBJ2-3; 7 bases fit TRBD1. With V trimmed by 3 bases and J by 4 bases, 8 bases remained unmatched. The CDR3 covers 15 residues. CDR1 and CDR2 from the germline V gene are SGHRS and YFSETQ.

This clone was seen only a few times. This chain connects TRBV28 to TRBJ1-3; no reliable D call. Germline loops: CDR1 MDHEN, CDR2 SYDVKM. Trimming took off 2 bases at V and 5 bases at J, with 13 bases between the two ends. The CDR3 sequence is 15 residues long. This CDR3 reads CASSLSSVKRNTIYF. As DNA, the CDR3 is TGTGCCAGCAGTTTAAGTTCGGTTAAGAGAAACACCATATATTTT. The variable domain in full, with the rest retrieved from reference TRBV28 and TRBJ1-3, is DVKVTQSSRYLVKRTGEKVFLECVQDMDHENMFWYRQDPGLGLRLIYFSYDVKMKEKGDIPEGYSVSREKKERFSLILESASTNQTSMYLCASSLSSVKRNTIYFGEGSWLTVV.

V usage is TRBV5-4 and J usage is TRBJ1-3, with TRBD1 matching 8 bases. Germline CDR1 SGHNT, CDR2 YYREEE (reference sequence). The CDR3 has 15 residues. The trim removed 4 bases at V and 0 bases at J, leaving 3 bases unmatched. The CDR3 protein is CASSTGTGSGNTIYF. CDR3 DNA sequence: TGTGCCAGCAGCACTGGGACAGGCTCTGGAAACACCATATATTTT.

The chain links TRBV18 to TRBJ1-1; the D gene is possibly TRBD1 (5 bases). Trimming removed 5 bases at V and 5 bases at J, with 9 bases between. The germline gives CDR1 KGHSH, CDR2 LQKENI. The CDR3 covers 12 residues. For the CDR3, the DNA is TGTGCCAGCTCAGCCAGGGTGACTGAAGCTTTCTTT. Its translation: CASSARVTEAFF.

The CDR3 loop is CASSPGRASSYNEQFF. CDR3 bases: TGTGCCAGCTCACCAGGGAGGGCCAGCTCCTACAATGAGCAGTTCTTC. The V and J genes are TRBV6-6 and TRBJ2-1; 7 nucleotides match TRBD2. The V gene's germline CDR1 is MNHNY and CDR2 SVGAGI (reference sequence). J lost 0 bases, V lost 8 bases, and 10 bases had no gene match. The CDR3 covers 16 residues.

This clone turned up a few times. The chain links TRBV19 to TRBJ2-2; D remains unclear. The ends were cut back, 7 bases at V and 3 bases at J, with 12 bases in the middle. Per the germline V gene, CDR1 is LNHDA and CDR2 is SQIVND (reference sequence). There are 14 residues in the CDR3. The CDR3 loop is CASKFPRDTGELFF. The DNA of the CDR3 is TGTGCCAGTAAGTTCCCTCGGGACACCGGGGAGCTGTTTTTT.

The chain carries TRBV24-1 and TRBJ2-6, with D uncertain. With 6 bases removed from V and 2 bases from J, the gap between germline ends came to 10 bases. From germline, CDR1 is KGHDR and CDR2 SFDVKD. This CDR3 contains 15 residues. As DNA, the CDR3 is TGTGCCACCAGTTCTGCGGAAACTGGGGCCAACGTCCTGACTTTC. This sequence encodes CATSSAETGANVLTF.

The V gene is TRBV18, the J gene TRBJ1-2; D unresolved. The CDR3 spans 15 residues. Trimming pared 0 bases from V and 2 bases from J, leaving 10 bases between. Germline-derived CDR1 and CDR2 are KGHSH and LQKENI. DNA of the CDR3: TGTGCCAGCTCACCACCCGCAGGAAGAAACTATGGCTACACCTTC. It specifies CASSPPAGRNYGYTF.